This TCR beta chain came from a study of control samples from healthy donors and cancer patients. Clones were sequenced by immunoSEQ multiplex PCR, and TCRdb holds only the in-frame ones, with some missing. Of tens of thousands of clones listed, approximately 87% are singletons. Trimming cost V 6 bases and J 5 bases, with 20 bases left between them. Per the germline V gene, CDR1 is SGHNT and CDR2 is YYREEE (reference sequence). The CDR3 loop spans 16 amino acids. The receptor was isolated from a man aged 60-69 years in good health. V gene TRBV5-4 combines with J gene TRBJ1-4; possibly TRBD1 for D (6 bases). Material: blood. The CDR3 loop reads CASTTKHQGQNEKLFF. The CDR3 DNA follows: TGTGCCAGCACCACTAAGCACCAGGGACAAAATGAAAAACTGTTTTTT.